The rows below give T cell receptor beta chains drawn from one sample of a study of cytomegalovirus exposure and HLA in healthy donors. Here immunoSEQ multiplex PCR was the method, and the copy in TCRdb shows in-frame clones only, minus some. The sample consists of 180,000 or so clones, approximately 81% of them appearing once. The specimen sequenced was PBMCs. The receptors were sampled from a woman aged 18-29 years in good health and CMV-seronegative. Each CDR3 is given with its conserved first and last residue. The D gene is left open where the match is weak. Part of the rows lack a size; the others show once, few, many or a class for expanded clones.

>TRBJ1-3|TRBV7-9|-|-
CASSLTNSGNTIYF
TGTGCCAGCAGCTTAACAAATTCCGGAAACACCATATATTTT
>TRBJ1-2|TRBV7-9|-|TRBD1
CASTPGQGGYGYTF
TGTGCCAGCACCCCCGGACAGGGCGGGTATGGCTACACCTTC
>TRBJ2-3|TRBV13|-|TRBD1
CASSLRDRGYTQYF
TGTGCCAGCAGCCTCCGGGACAGGGGATATACGCAGTATTTT
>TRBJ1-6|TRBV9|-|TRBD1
CASSPRQGSNSPLHF
TGTGCCAGCAGCCCAAGACAGGGTTCTAATTCACCCCTCCACTTT
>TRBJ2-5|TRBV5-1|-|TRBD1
CASSSGSGGEETQYF
TGCGCCAGCAGCTCTGGCTCAGGGGGCGAAGAGACCCAGTACTTC
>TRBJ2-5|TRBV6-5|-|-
CASSYSLGALETQYF
TGTGCCAGCAGTTACTCGTTAGGGGCTCTAGAGACCCAGTACTTC
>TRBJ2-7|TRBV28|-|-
CASSGAGTSAREQYF
TGTGCCAGCAGTGGAGCCGGGACTTCCGCTAGAGAGCAGTACTTC
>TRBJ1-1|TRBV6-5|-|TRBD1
CASHPTGGRGTEAFF
TGTGCCAGCCATCCTACAGGGGGTCGGGGCACTGAAGCTTTCTTT
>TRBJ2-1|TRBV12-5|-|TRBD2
CASGLPPPLTSGSGEQFF
TGTGCTAGTGGTTTGCCACCTCCTCTGACTAGCGGGAGTGGCGAGCAGTTCTTC
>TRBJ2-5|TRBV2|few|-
CASSEEGIGGETQYF
TGTGCCAGCAGTGAGGAGGGTATCGGGGGAGAGACCCAGTACTTC
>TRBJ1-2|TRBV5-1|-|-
CASSLGRGQYGYTF
TGCGCCAGCAGCTTGGGCAGGGGTCAATATGGCTACACCTTC
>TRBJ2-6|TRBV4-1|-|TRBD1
CASSQGQGAGANVLTF
TGCGCCAGCAGCCAAGGGCAGGGGGCTGGGGCCAACGTCCTGACTTTC
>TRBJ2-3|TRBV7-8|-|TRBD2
CASSSRTSGRWSADTQYF
TGTGCCAGCAGCTCCCGGACTAGCGGGAGGTGGAGCGCAGATACGCAGTATTTT
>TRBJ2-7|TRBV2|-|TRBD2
CASSRPWRESLEQYF
TGTGCCAGCAGTCGCCCTTGGCGGGAGTCTCTCGAGCAGTACTTC
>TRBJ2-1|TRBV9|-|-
CSSGPQLDEQFF
TGTTCGTCTGGGCCCCAGCTGGATGAGCAGTTCTTC
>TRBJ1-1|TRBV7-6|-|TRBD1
CASSFLSGGGYAHTEAFF
TGTGCCAGCAGCTTCCTTTCAGGGGGCGGGTATGCCCACACTGAAGCTTTCTTT
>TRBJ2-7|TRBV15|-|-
CATSRDRGTFYEQYF
TGTGCCACCAGCAGAGATAGGGGGACCTTCTACGAGCAGTACTTC
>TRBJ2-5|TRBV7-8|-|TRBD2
CASSGLGGRGTQYF
TGTGCCAGCAGCGGCCTGGGAGGGCGGGGGACCCAGTACTTC
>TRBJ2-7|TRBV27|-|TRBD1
CASSLSGQGAYEQYF
TGTGCCAGCAGTTTATCGGGGCAGGGGGCCTACGAGCAGTACTTC
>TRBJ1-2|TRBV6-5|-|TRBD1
CASKRTGASGYTF
TGTGCCAGCAAAAGGACAGGGGCTAGCGGCTACACCTTC